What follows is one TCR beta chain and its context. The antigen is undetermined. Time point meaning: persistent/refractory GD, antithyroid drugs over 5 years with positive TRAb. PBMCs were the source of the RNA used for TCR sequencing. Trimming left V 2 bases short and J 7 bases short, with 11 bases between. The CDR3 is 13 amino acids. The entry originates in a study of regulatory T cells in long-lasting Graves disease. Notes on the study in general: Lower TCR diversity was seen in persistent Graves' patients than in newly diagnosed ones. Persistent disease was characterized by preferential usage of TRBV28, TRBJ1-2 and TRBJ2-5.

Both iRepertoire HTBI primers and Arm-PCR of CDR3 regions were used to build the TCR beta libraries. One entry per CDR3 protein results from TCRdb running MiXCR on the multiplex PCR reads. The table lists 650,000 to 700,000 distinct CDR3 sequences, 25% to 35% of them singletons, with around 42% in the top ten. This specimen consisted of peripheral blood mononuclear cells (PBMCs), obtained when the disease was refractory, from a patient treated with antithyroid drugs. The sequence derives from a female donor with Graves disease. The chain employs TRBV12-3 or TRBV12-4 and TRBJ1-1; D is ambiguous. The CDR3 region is CASSLIGVREAFF. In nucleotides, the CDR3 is TGTGCCAGCAGTTTAATCGGGGTACGTGAAGCTTTCTTT.